The 22 T cell receptor beta chains in this list originate from one sample, sequenced in a study of blood T cell repertoires in COVID-19. The protocol was immunoSEQ multiplex PCR, while the TCRdb copy is restricted to in-frame clones and leaves out a portion. The sample yields about 210,000 clones, around 87% seen once. The sequencing input was PBMCs or T cells enriched from blood (not recorded which). These receptor sequences come from a young man in a cohort exposed to, infected with or recovered from COVID-19 (not recorded which).

The rearrangement links TRBV11-3 to TRBJ2-1; D ambiguous. The germline V gene has CDR1 SGHNT and CDR2 YENEEA. This CDR3 has 14 amino acids. The V end lost 0 bases, the J end lost 3 bases, and 6 bases lay between the germline ends. This chain's CDR3 is CASSLDPGYNEQFF. CDR3 nucleotide sequence: TGTGCCAGCAGCTTAGATCCAGGCTACAATGAGCAGTTCTTC.

The chain combines TRBV5-1 with TRBJ1-1, with 9 bases lining up with TRBD1. The V gene end was trimmed by 0 bases and the J gene end by 0 bases; junction bases not matched to a gene: 6. Per germline, CDR1 SGHRS and CDR2 YFSETQ. The CDR3 extends over 17 amino acids. The CDR3 spells CASSLAGTGFMNTEAFF. Written as DNA, the CDR3 is TGCGCCAGCAGCTTGGCCGGGACAGGGTTCATGAACACTGAAGCTTTCTTT.

V usage is TRBV3-1 (or the pseudogene TRBV3-2) and J usage is TRBJ2-7; D unclear. V was cut by 5 bases and J by 4 bases, with 12 bases left in between. The CDR3 runs to 13 residues. Germline CDR1 is LGHDT and CDR2 is YNNKEL (reference sequence). DNA of the CDR3: TGTGCCAGCAGCTCCCGTGGCAGGTACGAGCAGTACTTC. The encoded protein is CASSSRGRYEQYF.

V is TRBV24-1 and J is TRBJ2-7; D is unresolved. The CDR3 runs 15 residues. V was shortened by 9 bases and J by 1 base, with 18 bases between the two germline ends. The germline V gene encodes CDR1 KGHDR and CDR2 SFDVKD. In nucleotides, the CDR3 is TGTGCCACCCTGAAAAAACACCTTCTTTCCTACGAGCAGTACTTC. Translation gives CATLKKHLLSYEQYF.

This chain uses TRBV28 with TRBJ2-7; 7 nucleotides match TRBD2. The CDR3 has 14 residues. The V and J ends lost 6 bases and 2 bases, in that order; junction bases with no gene match: 7. Germline V CDR1 and CDR2: MDHEN, SYDVKM. The DNA of the CDR3 is TGTGCCAGCAGGCAGGGAGGGAAAACCTACGAGCAGTACTTC. It translates to CASRQGGKTYEQYF.

The rearrangement links TRBV29-1 to TRBJ1-2; TRBD1 aligns across 7 bases. CDR3 length: 13 residues. The V gene's germline CDR1 is SQVTM and CDR2 ANQGSEA. With 3 bases clipped from V and 4 bases from J, the junction kept 5 bases outside the gene matches. This CDR3 reads CSVDRDRLYGYTF. The CDR3 bases are TGCAGCGTTGACAGGGACAGACTCTATGGCTACACCTTC.

This clone was seen just once. The V call is TRBV4-1, the J call TRBJ2-1; 8 bases align to TRBD2. Trimming cost V 5 bases and J 7 bases; bases outside gene matches: 25. Germline V gene sequence: CDR1 MGHRA, CDR2 YSYEKL. The CDR3 is 20 residues long. CDR3 protein: CASSDSGVWLAGTSVNEQFF. The CDR3 nucleotides are TGCGCCAGCAGCGATTCAGGGGTGTGGTTAGCGGGAACCAGTGTTAATGAGCAGTTCTTC.

The rearrangement uses TRBV6-6 and TRBJ1-3, with D possibly TRBD1 on 5 matching bases. The CDR3 consists of 14 residues. The germline CDR1 and CDR2 sequences are MNHNY and SVGAGI (reference sequence). Trimming stripped 5 bases from V and 0 bases from J, with 8 bases between. The CDR3 here is CASSGGISGNTIYF. CDR3 nucleotide sequence: TGTGCCAGCAGTGGGGGGATCTCTGGAAACACCATATATTTT.

This rearrangement joins TRBV3-1 (or the pseudogene TRBV3-2) to TRBJ2-2; D not certain. The CDR3 is made up of 14 amino acids. Looked up from germline, CDR1 is LGHDT and CDR2 is YNNKEL (reference sequence). The V end was cut by 0 bases, the J end by 6 bases, with 8 bases between. The CDR3 here is CASSQEPYAGELFF. The CDR3 bases are TGTGCCAGCAGCCAAGAACCCTACGCCGGGGAGCTGTTTTTT.

This sequence joins TRBV11-3 and TRBJ2-7, with a possible D match to TRBD2 (6 bases). Germline CDR1 is SGHNT and CDR2 is YENEEA. The CDR3 is 14 amino acids. V lost 5 bases and J lost 6, with 17 bases in between. The DNA of the CDR3 is TGTGCCAGCAGCGACCTGGGACTCCCCGGCGAGCAGTACTTC. It yields the protein CASSDLGLPGEQYF.

The V call is TRBV28, the J call TRBJ1-6; tentatively, D is TRBD1 (6 bases). CDR3 length: 15 residues. Trimming shortened V by 10 bases and J by 5 bases, and 18 bases separated the two germline ends. Germline V gives CDR1 MDHEN, CDR2 SYDVKM. The CDR3 bases are TGTGCCATAGAACAGGGACCTTCGAATAATTCACCCCTCCACTTT. This gives the protein CAIEQGPSNNSPLHF.

This clone was detected once. This chain connects TRBV23-1 to TRBJ1-4; D is unresolved. TRBV23-1 is an ORF; its function is uncertain. This CDR3 is built from 17 residues. The germline V and J ends were trimmed by 7 bases and 0 bases, with 18 bases remaining between them. The CDR3 bases are TGCGCCAGCATTCTAGATCCGCTTGAGGCAACTAATGAAAAACTGTTTTTT. Translated, it gives CASILDPLEATNEKLFF.

Here the CDR3 DNA reads TGTGCCAGCAGCCCCGATCACGGGAACACTGAAGCTTTCTTT. This gives the protein CASSPDHGNTEAFF. This chain uses TRBV28 with TRBJ1-1, with no clear D. From germline, CDR1 is MDHEN and CDR2 SYDVKM. This CDR3 has 14 amino acids. Trimming cost V 6 bases and J 1 base, with 12 bases left between them. Based on the CDR3 plus reference TRBV28 and TRBJ1-1, the full variable domain is DVKVTQSSRYLVKRTGEKVFLECVQDMDHENMFWYRQDPGLGLRLIYFSYDVKMKEKGDIPEGYSVSREKKERFSLILESASTNQTSMYLCASSPDHGNTEAFFGQGTRLTVV.

This chain joins TRBV28 and TRBJ1-2; tentative D call: TRBD1 (6 bases). This CDR3 comprises 16 residues. Trimming pared 4 bases from V and 2 bases from J, leaving 17 bases between. Germline lookup yields CDR1 MDHEN and CDR2 SYDVKM. CDR3 region: CASSSAGTLGNYGYTF. CDR3 in DNA: TGTGCCAGCAGTTCGGCCGGGACACTTGGCAACTATGGCTACACCTTC.

V usage is TRBV5-4 and J usage is TRBJ1-1; 9 bases line up with TRBD1. In germline, CDR1 is SGHNT, CDR2 YYREEE (reference sequence). CDR3 length: 17 amino acids. Trimming cost V 0 bases and J 4 bases; bases outside gene matches: 10. Here the CDR3 reads CASSLDPGQGSLTEAFF. CDR3 nucleotides: TGTGCCAGCAGCTTGGATCCGGGACAGGGTTCCCTCACTGAAGCTTTCTTT.

J is TRBJ2-3 and V is TRBV27; D possibly corresponds to TRBD2 (5 bases). The CDR3 is 14 amino acids. From germline, CDR1 is MNHEY and CDR2 SMNVEV (reference sequence). V lost 5 bases, J lost 5 bases, and 14 bases lay in between. CDR3 in amino acids: CASSLTRAKDTQYF. The CDR3 DNA is TGTGCCAGCAGTCTAACTAGGGCAAAAGATACGCAGTATTTT.

V gene TRBV29-1 combines with J gene TRBJ2-2; 7 nucleotides align to TRBD1. The germline V gene encodes CDR1 SQVTM and CDR2 ANQGSEA. The CDR3 consists of 16 residues. With V trimmed by 5 bases and J by 0 bases, 9 bases remained unmatched. The DNA of the CDR3 is TGCAGCGTTTTTTTTTCAGGGGGTACGAACACCGGGGAGCTGTTTTTT. Amino acids: CSVFFSGGTNTGELFF.

The chain carries TRBV21-1 and TRBJ2-2; the D segment call TRBD2 is taken from the table without a DNA check. TRBV21-1 is a listed pseudogene. The CDR3 length is 15 residues. The CDR3 region has the DNA TGTGCCAGCAGCCGGAAGGCGGGTGACACCGGGGAGCTGTTTTTT. This codes for CASSRKAGDTGELFF.

The CDR3 reads CASSGPGTSSYEQYF. The CDR3 DNA reads as TGTGCCAGCAGTGGTCCCGGGACAAGTTCCTACGAGCAGTACTTC. The chain joins TRBV28 to TRBJ2-7, with D perhaps TRBD1 (6 bases). CDR3 size: 15 residues. V shed 5 bases and J shed 1 base, with 15 bases lying between them. Germline values: CDR1 MDHEN, CDR2 SYDVKM. The full variable domain, rest sourced from reference TRBV28 and TRBJ2-7, is DVKVTQSSRYLVKRTGEKVFLECVQDMDHENMFWYRQDPGLGLRLIYFSYDVKMKEKGDIPEGYSVSREKKERFSLILESASTNQTSMYLCASSGPGTSSYEQYFGPGTRLTVT.

This chain connects TRBV9 to TRBJ2-1, with D perhaps TRBD2 (7 bases). The germline CDR1 and CDR2 sequences are SGDLS and YYNGEE. Trimming removed 4 bases at V and 8 bases at J, with 13 bases between. The CDR3 is 13 residues long. DNA for the CDR3: TGTGCCAGCAGCTCACCGGGGGGCTATGAGCAGTTCTTC. Amino acids: CASSSPGGYEQFF. Variable domain in full (rest from reference TRBV9 and TRBJ2-1): DSGVTQTPKHLITATGQRVTLRCSPRSGDLSVYWYQQSLDQGLQFLIQYYNGEERAKGNILERFSAQQFPDLHSELNLSSLELGDSALYFCASSSPGGYEQFFGPGTRLTVL.

The chain recombines TRBV7-9 with TRBJ2-1; 7 positions agree with TRBD2. Germline-derived CDR1 and CDR2 are SEHNR and FQNEAQ (reference sequence). The J segment lost 6 bases and the V segment lost 5 bases, leaving 4 bases of the junction unmatched. The CDR3 sequence is 13 residues long. The CDR3 nucleotides read TGTGCCAGCAGCCCTTGGGAGGGCAATGAGCAGTTCTTC. It is translated as CASSPWEGNEQFF.

CDR3 residues: CASSPLGGGGTDTQYF. The CDR3 region has the DNA TGTGCCAGTAGTCCTCTCGGAGGGGGCGGCACAGATACGCAGTATTTT. V and J are TRBV19 and TRBJ2-3; a possible D gene is TRBD1 (7 bases). This CDR3 contains 16 residues. Germline V CDR1 and CDR2: LNHDA, SQIVND (reference sequence). Trimming took 5 bases from V and 1 from J, leaving 16 bases between them.